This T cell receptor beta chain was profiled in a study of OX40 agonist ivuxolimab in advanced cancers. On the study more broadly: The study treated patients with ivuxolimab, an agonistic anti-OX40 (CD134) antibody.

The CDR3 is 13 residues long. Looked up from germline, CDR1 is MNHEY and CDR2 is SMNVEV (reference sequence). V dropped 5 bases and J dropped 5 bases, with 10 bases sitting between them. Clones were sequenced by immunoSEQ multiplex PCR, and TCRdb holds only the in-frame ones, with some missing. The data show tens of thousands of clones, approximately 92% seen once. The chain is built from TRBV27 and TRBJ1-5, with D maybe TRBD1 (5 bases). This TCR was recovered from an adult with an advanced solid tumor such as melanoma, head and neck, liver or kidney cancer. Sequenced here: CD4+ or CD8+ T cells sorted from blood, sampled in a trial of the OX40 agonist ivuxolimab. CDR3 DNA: TGTGCCAGCAGTGTGTCAGGGTATCAGCCCCAGCATTTT. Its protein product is CASSVSGYQPQHF.